The T cell receptor beta chain under discussion was sequenced for a study of chemoradiotherapy in HPV16-positive cancers. Trimming shortened V by 5 bases and J by 5 bases, and 15 bases separated the two germline ends. The germline V gene encodes CDR1 MGHDK and CDR2 SYGVNS. CDR3 size: 15 residues. Findings and limits, study-wide: During treatment, candidate HPV-specific clones and E7-related motifs expanded in tumor. In HPV16-positive patients, HPV-responsive T-cell expansion tracked better recurrence-free survival.

Clones were sequenced by immunoSEQ multiplex PCR, and TCRdb holds only the in-frame ones, with some missing. The sample has about 7,200 clones; over 70% are singletons. Over chemoradiotherapy, repertoires were sampled more than once. This clone was observed a handful of times. Its specificity is not known. The TCR sequence derives from a human donor with HPV-associated anogenital cancer. The chain links TRBV25-1 to TRBJ1-4; the D is unclear. Sampling took place from a patient who underwent chemoradiotherapy. CDR3 DNA: TGTGCCAGCAGTCCCCACGACGGCGGGAATGAAAAACTGTTTTTT. Its protein product is CASSPHDGGNEKLFF.